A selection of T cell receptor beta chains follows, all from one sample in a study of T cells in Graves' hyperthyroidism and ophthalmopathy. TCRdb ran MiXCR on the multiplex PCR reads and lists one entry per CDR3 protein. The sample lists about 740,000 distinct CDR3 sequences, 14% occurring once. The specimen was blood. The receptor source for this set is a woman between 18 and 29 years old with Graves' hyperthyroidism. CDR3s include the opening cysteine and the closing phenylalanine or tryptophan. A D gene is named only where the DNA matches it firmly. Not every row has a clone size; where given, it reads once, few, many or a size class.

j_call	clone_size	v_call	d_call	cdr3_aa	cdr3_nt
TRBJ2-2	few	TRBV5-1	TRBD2	CASSLIPGRAGELFF	TGCGCCAGCAGCTTGATTCCAGGGAGGGCCGGGGAGCTGTTTTTT
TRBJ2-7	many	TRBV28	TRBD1	CASRRTGGAGLEQYF	TGTGCCAGCAGGAGAACAGGGGGCGCAGGTCTCGAGCAGTACTTC
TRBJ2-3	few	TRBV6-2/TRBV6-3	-	CASSYSMDGLNTQYF	TGTGCCAGCAGTTACTCGATGGATGGGTTGAATACGCAGTATTTT
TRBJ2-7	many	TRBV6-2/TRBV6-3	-	CASSFLYGAYYEQYF	TGTGCCAGCAGCTTTCTCTACGGGGCTTACTACGAGCAGTACTTC
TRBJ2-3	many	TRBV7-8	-	CASSPRRWAPTPDTQYF	TGTGCCAGCAGCCCCAGGCGTTGGGCTCCAACCCCAGATACGCAGTATTTT
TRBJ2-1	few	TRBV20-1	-	CSASKALSYNEQFF	TGCAGTGCTAGCAAAGCGCTCTCCTACAATGAGCAGTTCTTC
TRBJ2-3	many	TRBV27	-	CASSRPLSSGTDTQYF	TGTGCCAGCAGTCGACCCCTGTCTAGCGGCACAGATACGCAGTATTTT
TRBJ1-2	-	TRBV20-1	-	CSAEGGGYGYTF	TGCAGTGCTGAGGGGGGCGGCTATGGCTACACCTTC
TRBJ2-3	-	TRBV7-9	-	CASRPGQGEGRTQYF	TGTGCCAGCCGACCGGGTCAGGGGGAAGGGAGGACGCAGTATTTT
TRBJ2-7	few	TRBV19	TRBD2	CASSIYLAGGYEQYF	TGTGCCAGTAGTATCTACCTAGCGGGAGGCTACGAGCAGTACTTC
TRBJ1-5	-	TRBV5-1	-	CASSPGWGYNQPQHF	TGCGCCAGCAGCCCCGGGTGGGGGTACAATCAGCCCCAGCATTTT
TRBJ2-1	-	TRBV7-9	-	CASSLVRQNEQFF	TGTGCCAGCAGCTTAGTACGACAGAATGAGCAGTTCTTC
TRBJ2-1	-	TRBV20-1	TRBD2	CSATLAENPYNEQFF	TGCAGTGCTACTCTAGCGGAAAACCCCTACAATGAGCAGTTCTTC
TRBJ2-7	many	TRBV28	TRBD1	CASLTRGTGDYEQYF	TGTGCCAGCCTAACCAGGGGGACAGGGGACTACGAGCAGTACTTC
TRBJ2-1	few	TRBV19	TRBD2	CASSLGTSWRNEQFF	TGTGCCAGTAGTCTGGGGACTAGCTGGAGGAATGAGCAGTTCTTC
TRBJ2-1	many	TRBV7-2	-	CASSRQRVSNEQFF	TGTGCCAGCAGCCGCCAACGTGTATCCAATGAGCAGTTCTTC
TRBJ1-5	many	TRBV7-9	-	CASSSHLGGNQPQHF	TGTGCCAGCAGCTCCCACCTAGGTGGCAATCAGCCCCAGCATTTT
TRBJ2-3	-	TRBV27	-	CASSSTLPKDTQYF	TGTGCCAGCAGTTCAACCCTGCCCAAAGATACGCAGTATTTT
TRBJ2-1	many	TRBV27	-	CASSLFWGSSYNEQFF	TGTGCCAGCAGTTTATTTTGGGGATCGTCCTACAATGAGCAGTTCTTC
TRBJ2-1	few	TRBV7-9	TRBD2	CASSRGTSGRSSYNEQFF	TGTGCCAGCAGCCGAGGGACTAGCGGGAGGAGCTCCTACAATGAGCAGTTCTTC
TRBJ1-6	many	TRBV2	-	CASTGSGDSPLHF	TGTGCCAGCACAGGGAGTGGTGATTCACCCCTCCACTTT
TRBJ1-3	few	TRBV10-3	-	CAISAGTSSGNTIYF	TGTGCCATCAGTGCCGGGACCAGCTCTGGAAACACCATATATTTT
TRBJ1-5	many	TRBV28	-	CASSLLGPGSQWHF	TGTGCCAGCAGTTTATTAGGGCCGGGGTCCCAGTGGCATTTT
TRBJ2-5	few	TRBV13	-	CASSLAQGIETQYF	TGTGCCAGCAGCTTAGCGCAGGGAATAGAGACCCAGTACTTC
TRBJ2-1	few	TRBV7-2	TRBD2	CASSFLSSGEQFF	TGTGCCAGCAGCTTTCTTTCTAGCGGTGAGCAGTTCTTC
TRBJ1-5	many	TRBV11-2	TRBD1	CASSAGQGIQPQHF	TGTGCCAGCAGCGCGGGACAGGGGATCCAGCCCCAGCATTTT
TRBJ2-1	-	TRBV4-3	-	CASSQDIEGEKEIKHEQFF	TGCGCCAGCAGCCAAGATATTGAAGGAGAGAAGGAAATAAAGCATGAGCAGTTCTTC
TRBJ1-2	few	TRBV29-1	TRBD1	CSAPGQRAGGYTF	TGCAGCGCCCCGGGACAGAGGGCCGGGGGCTACACCTTC
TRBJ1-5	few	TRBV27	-	CASSPLLRGLSNQPQHF	TGTGCCAGCAGTCCTCTCCTACGGGGACTTTCTAATCAGCCCCAGCATTTT
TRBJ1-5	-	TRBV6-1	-	CASSGRRGLDNQPQHF	TGTGCCAGCAGTGGTCGGAGGGGCCTCGACAATCAGCCCCAGCATTTT
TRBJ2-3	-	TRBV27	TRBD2	CASTELAGSINTQYF	TGTGCCAGCACTGAACTAGCGGGGTCCATCAATACGCAGTATTTT
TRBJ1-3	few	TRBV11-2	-	CASSLFFSSGNTIYF	TGTGCCAGCAGCTTATTTTTTTCTTCTGGAAACACCATATATTTT